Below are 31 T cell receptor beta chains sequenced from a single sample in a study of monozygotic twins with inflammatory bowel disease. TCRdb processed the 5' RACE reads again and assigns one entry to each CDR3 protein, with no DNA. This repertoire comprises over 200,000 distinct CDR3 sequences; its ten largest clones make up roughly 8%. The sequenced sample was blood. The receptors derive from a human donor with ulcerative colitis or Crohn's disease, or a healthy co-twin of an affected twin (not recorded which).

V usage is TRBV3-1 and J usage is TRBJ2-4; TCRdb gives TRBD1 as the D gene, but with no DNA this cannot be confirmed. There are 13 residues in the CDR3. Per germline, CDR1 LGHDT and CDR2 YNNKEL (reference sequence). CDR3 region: CASTLRGLNIQYF. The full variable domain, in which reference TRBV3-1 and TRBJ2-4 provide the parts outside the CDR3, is DTAVSQTPKYLVTQMGNDKSIKCEQNLGHDTMYWYKQDSKKFLKIMFSYNNKELIINETVPNRFSPKSPDKAHLNLHINSLELGDSAVYFCASTLRGLNIQYFGAGTRLSVL.

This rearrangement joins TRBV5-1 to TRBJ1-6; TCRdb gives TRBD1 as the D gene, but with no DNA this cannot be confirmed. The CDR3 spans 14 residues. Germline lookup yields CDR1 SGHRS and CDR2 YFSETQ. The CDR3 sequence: CASSPGQGVMDLHF.

The chain's CDR3 is CASRGQGAHEQFF. This chain links TRBV2 with TRBJ2-1; as DNA is missing, the TRBD1 call by TCRdb cannot be tested. CDR3 size: 13 residues. CDR1 and CDR2 from the germline V gene are SNHLY and FYNNEI.

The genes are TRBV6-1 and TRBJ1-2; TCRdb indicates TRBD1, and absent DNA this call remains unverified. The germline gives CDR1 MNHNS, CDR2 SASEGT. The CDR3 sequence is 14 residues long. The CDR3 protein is CASRPRDVSAGYTF.

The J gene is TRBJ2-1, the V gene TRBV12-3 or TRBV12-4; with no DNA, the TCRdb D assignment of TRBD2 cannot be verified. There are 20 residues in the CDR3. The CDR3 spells CASSPRWTSGGLPSYNEQFF.

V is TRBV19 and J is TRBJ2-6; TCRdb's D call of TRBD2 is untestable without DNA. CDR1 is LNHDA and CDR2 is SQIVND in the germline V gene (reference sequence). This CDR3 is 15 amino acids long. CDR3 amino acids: CASSGLGSGANVLTF.

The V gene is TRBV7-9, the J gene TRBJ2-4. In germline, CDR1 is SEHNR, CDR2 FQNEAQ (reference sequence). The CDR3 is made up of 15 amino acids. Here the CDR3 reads CASSSQTLAKNIQYF.

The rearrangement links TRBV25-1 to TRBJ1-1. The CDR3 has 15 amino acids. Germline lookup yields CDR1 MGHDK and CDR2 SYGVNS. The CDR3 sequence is CASSEYRTGKTEAFF.

The CDR3 here is CASSLTDRGLGNEQFF. The chain links TRBV11-2 to TRBJ2-1; the TRBD1 assignment by TCRdb is unverifiable without DNA. Germline lookup yields CDR1 SGHAT and CDR2 FQNNGV. The CDR3 is 16 residues long.

The CDR3 reads CASTEPGGSEQYF. The chain recombines TRBV5-1 with TRBJ2-7; lacking DNA, the TRBD1 call made by TCRdb goes unchecked. Germline loops: CDR1 SGHRS, CDR2 YFSETQ. The CDR3 sequence is 13 residues long.

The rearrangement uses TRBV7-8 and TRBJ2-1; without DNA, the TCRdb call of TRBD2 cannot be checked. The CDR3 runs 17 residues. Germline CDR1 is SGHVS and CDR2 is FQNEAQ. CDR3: CASSLAELAVSYNEQFF.

CDR3: CASSLRTTNYNEQFF. The chain employs TRBV7-2 and TRBJ2-1; TCRdb outputs TRBD2, but without DNA this stays unchecked. The CDR3 covers 15 residues. CDR1 SGHTA and CDR2 FQGNSA come from the germline V gene.

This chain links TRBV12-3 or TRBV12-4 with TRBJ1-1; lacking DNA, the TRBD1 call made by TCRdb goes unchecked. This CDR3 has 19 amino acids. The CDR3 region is CASSRGRQGLTVVNTEAFF.

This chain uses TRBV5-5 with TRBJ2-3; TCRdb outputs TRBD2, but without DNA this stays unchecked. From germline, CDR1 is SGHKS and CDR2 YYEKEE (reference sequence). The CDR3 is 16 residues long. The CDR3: CASSSLAGGRVDTQYF.

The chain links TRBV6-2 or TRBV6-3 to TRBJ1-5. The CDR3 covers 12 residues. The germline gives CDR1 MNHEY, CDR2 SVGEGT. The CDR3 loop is CASCSVNQPQHF.

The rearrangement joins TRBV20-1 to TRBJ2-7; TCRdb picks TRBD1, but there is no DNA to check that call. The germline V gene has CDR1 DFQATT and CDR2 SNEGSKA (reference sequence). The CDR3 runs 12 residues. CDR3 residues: CSAGQGIHEQYF.

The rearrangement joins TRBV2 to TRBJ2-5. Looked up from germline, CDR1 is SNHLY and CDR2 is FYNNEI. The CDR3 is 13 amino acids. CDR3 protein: CASSENLQETQYF. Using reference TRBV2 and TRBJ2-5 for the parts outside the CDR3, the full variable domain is EPEVTQTPSHQVTQMGQEVILRCVPISNHLYFYWYRQILGQKVEFLVSFYNNEISEKSEIFDDQFSVERPDGSNFTLKIRSTKLEDSAMYFCASSENLQETQYFGPGTRLLVL.

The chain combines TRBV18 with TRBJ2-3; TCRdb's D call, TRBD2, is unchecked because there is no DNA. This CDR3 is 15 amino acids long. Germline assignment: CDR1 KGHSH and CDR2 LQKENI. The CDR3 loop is CASSPQASATDTQYF.

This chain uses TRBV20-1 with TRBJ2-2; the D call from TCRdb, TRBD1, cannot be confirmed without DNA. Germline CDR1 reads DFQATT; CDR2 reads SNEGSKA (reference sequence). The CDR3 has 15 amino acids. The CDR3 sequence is CSAIPGQGAPGELFF.

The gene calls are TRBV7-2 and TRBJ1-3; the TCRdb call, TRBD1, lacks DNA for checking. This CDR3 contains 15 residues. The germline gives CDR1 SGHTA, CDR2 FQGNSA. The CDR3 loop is CASSFDRTGRNTIYF.

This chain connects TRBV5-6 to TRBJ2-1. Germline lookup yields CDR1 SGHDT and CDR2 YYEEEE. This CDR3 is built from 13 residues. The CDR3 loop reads CASSPLLANEQFF.

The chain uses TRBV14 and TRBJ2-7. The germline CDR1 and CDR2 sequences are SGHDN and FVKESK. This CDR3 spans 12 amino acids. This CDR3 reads CASSQTPGEQYF. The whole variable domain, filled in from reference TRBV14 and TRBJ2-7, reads EAGVTQFPSHSVIEKGQTVTLRCDPISGHDNLYWYRRVMGKEIKFLLHFVKESKQDESGMPNNRFLAERTGGTYSTLKVQPAELEDSGVYFCASSQTPGEQYFGPGTRLTVT.

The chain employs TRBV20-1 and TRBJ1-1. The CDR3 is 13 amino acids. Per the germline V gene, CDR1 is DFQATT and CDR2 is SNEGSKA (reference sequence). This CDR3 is CSARRTLNTEAFF.

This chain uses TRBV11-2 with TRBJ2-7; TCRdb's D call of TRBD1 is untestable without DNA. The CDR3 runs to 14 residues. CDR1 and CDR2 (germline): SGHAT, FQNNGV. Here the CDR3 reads CASSLEGGDYEQYF.

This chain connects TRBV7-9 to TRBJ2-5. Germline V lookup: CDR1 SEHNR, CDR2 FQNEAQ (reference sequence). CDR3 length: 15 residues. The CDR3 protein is CASSSQVGIQETQYF.

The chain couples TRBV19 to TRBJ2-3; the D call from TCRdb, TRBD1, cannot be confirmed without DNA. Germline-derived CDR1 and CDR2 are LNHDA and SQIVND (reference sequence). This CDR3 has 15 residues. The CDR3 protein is CASSISGPAADTQYF.

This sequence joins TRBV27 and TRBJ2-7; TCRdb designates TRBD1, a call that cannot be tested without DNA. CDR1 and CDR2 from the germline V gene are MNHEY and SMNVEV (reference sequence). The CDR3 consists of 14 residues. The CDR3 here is CASSSEDRRYEQYF.

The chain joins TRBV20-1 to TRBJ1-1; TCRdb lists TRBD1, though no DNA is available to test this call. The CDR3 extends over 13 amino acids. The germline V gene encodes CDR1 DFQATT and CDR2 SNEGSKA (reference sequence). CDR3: CSTPGRRNTEGFF.

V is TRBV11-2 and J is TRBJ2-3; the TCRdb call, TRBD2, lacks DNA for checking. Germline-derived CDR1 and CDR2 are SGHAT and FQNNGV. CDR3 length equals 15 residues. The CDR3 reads CASSFGGGGLDTQYF.

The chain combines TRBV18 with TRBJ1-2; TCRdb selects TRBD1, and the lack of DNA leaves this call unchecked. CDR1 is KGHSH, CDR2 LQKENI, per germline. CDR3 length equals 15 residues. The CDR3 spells CASSPPDRVGDGYTF. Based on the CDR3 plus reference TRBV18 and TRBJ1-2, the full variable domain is NAGVMQNPRHLVRRRGQEARLRCSPMKGHSHVYWYRQLPEEGLKFMVYLQKENIIDESGMPKERFSAEFPKEGPSILRIQQVVRGDSAAYFCASSPPDRVGDGYTFGSGTRLTVV.

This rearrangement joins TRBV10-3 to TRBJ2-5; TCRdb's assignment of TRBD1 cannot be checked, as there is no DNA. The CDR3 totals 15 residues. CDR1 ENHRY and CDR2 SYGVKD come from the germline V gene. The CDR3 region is CAVGSGTIESETQYF.